This TCR beta chain was retrieved from a study of cytomegalovirus exposure and HLA in healthy donors. Study-level findings and limits: Subsequent analysis showed first-cohort TCR clusters tending to co-occur in over a hundred validation repertoires. The study labeled 150 or so TCR beta chains cytomegalovirus-associated.

Comment on this clone: No antigen is known for it.

V was trimmed by 6 bases and J by 1 base, leaving 16 bases between them. The CDR3 length is 15 residues. Germline assignment: CDR1 MNHEY and CDR2 SVGAGI. Sequenced by immunoSEQ multiplex PCR; TCRdb stores in-frame clones only, minus some. The table includes around 70,000 clones, 94% detected once. This chain joins TRBV6-5 and TRBJ2-7; TRBD2 is a possible D gene (6 bases). The origin of this receptor is a man between 18 and 35 years old in good health and CMV-seropositive. The specimen was PBMCs. The DNA for the CDR3 is TGTGCCAGCAGCCGACTCGGGACTGTATCCTACGAGCAGTACTTC. Amino acids: CASSRLGTVSYEQYF.